This T cell receptor (beta chain) was captured in a study of cytomegalovirus exposure and HLA in healthy donors. Findings and limits, study-wide: Subsequent analysis of the 120 or so validation repertoires found a tendency for first-cohort TCR clusters to co-occur. Most sequenced TCRs were rare (though some public TCRs occurred in many donors).

Trimming removed 3 bases at V and 4 bases at J, with 15 bases between. CDR1 is KGHSH and CDR2 is LQKENI in the germline V gene. The CDR3 has 15 amino acids. Clones were sequenced by immunoSEQ multiplex PCR, and TCRdb holds only the in-frame ones, with some missing. There are 250,000 to 400,000 clones in the sample; roughly 87% occur only once, and about 1% lies in the top ten. Worth noting for this clone: Its antigen is currently unknown.

The specimen sequenced was PBMCs. The chain employs TRBV18 and TRBJ1-1; D gene uncertain. The TCR sequence derives from a woman aged 25 to 39 in good health and CMV-seropositive. CDR3: CASSPFSGALTEAFF. The CDR3 bases are TGTGCCAGCTCACCGTTCTCAGGCGCCCTCACTGAAGCTTTCTTT.